The next 10 T cell receptor beta chains were all read from a single sample in a study of human T cells and chemical hapten exposure. Specified time point: patch test 2, 6 weeks after DPC sensitization. This sample's treatment: therapeutic diphenylcyclopropenone sensitization with weekly scalp DPC. TCRdb processed the RACE reads anew with MiXCR; each CDR3 protein has one entry. The sample carries some 54,000 distinct CDR3 sequences, 9.9% recorded once. The material sequenced was whole blood, taken in connection with sensitization to the hapten diphenylcyclopropenone (DPC). Source of these receptors: a woman in her forties or fifties with alopecia areata. Some clones in this sample may be carry-over from other donors' samples.

In this sample, this clonotype turned up many times. V usage is TRBV7-8 and J usage is TRBJ1-2; possibly TRBD1 for D (5 bases). CDR3 length equals 15 residues. With 5 bases removed from V and 6 bases from J, the gap between germline ends came to 19 bases. Germline loops: CDR1 SGHVS, CDR2 FQNEAQ. The CDR3 sequence is CASSPRGGGVHGYTF. DNA for the CDR3: TGTGCCAGCAGCCCAAGGGGTGGCGGGGTGCATGGCTACACCTTC. Variable domain in full (rest from reference TRBV7-8 and TRBJ1-2): GAGVSQSPRYKVAKRGQDVALRCDPISGHVSLFWYQQALGQGPEFLTYFQNEAQLDKSGLPSDRFFAERPEGSVSTLKIQRTQQEDSAVYLCASSPRGGGVHGYTFGSGTRLTVV.

This sequence joins TRBV4-3 and TRBJ2-1; 9 bases are a match to TRBD2. Trimming removed 0 bases from V and 10 bases from J; junction bases left unmatched: 10. This CDR3 has 16 amino acids. Germline V CDR1 and CDR2: LGHNA, YSLEER. The CDR3 is CASSQDWRGGRGEQFF. The CDR3 nucleotides read TGCGCCAGCAGCCAAGATTGGCGGGGGGGAAGGGGAGAGCAGTTCTTC.

This clonotype was detected many times. V and J are TRBV21-1 and TRBJ2-7. TRBV21-1 is tagged as a pseudogene. The CDR3 extends over 14 amino acids. The CDR3 coding sequence is TGTGCCAGCAGCAATTCCACGAAGACCTACGAGCAGTACTTC. The encoded protein is CASSNSTKTYEQYF.

This clonotype was seen a few times. The chain joins TRBV7-6 to TRBJ2-7; D is perhaps TRBD1 (6 bases). Germline V gives CDR1 SGHVS, CDR2 FNYEAQ. Between the trimmed V and J ends, which lost 3 bases and 2 bases, there was a span of 14 bases. CDR3 length: 15 residues. DNA of the CDR3: TGTGCCAGCAGCTTGGGCACTAAGGGGGCCTACGAGCAGTACTTC. Encoded protein: CASSLGTKGAYEQYF.

This chain's CDR3 is CASSLSNLNYGYTF. Here the CDR3 DNA reads TGTGCCAGCAGTTTATCCAACCTTAACTATGGCTACACCTTC. V gene TRBV12-3 or TRBV12-4 combines with J gene TRBJ1-2; unclear D gene. The CDR3 is 14 amino acids. V lost 2 bases, J lost 1 base, and 8 bases lay in between.

This clonotype appeared many times. CDR3 DNA sequence: TGTGCCAGCCGGGAAGATACTAACTATGGCTACACCTTC. Encoded protein: CASREDTNYGYTF. The chain couples TRBV19 to TRBJ1-2; D is undetermined. The CDR3 has 13 amino acids. Germline CDR1 reads LNHDA; CDR2 reads SQIVND (reference sequence). Trimming cost V 9 bases and J 0 bases, with 11 bases left between them.

This chain links TRBV29-1 with TRBJ1-4; the D is unclear. V lost 4 bases to trimming and J lost 5 bases, with 8 bases between them. The CDR3 is 12 amino acids. Per the germline V gene, CDR1 is SQVTM and CDR2 is ANQGSEA. The CDR3 sequence: CSVVEDNEKLFF. CDR3 DNA sequence: TGCAGCGTTGTTGAGGACAATGAAAAACTGTTTTTT.

This clonotype was counted a few times. J is TRBJ2-7 and V is TRBV5-1; no definite D call. Trimming took off 0 bases at V and 2 bases at J, with 9 bases between the two ends. The germline V gene encodes CDR1 SGHRS and CDR2 YFSETQ. This CDR3 region has 14 residues. DNA of the CDR3: TGCGCCAGCAGCTTGGGGTCGCCCCCCTACGAGCAGTACTTC. Translating it yields CASSLGSPPYEQYF.

In its sample, this clonotype was seen many times. The V gene is TRBV3-1, the J gene TRBJ2-5; TRBD1 agrees at 9 bases. Trimming took 0 bases from V and 6 from J; bases not matched to a gene: 5. CDR1 is LGHDT and CDR2 is YNNKEL in the germline V gene (reference sequence). The CDR3 length is 15 residues. The CDR3 loop reads CASSQEWDREQTQYF. CDR3 sequence (DNA): TGTGCCAGCAGCCAAGAATGGGACAGGGAACAGACCCAGTACTTC.

This clonotype was detected ten times or more. This chain links TRBV7-2 with TRBJ2-3; no clear D gene. Germline assignment: CDR1 SGHTA and CDR2 FQGNSA. This CDR3 has 11 amino acids. Trimming took 5 bases from V and 2 from J, leaving 2 bases between them. The chain's CDR3 is CASSPTDTQYF. The CDR3 bases are TGTGCCAGCAGCCCCACAGATACGCAGTATTTT. Full variable domain (missing parts from reference TRBV7-2 and TRBJ2-3): GAGVSQSPSNKVTEKGKDVELRCDPISGHTALYWYRQSLGQGLEFLIYFQGNSAPDKSGLPSDRFSAERTGGSVSTLTIQRTQQEDSAVYLCASSPTDTQYFGPGTRLTVL.